The T cell receptor beta chain under discussion was sequenced for a study of T cells in Graves' hyperthyroidism and ophthalmopathy (dated by TCRdb to the late 2010s). About the full investigation: Peripheral blood was sampled at the time of initial diagnosis, prior to any treatment. TCR V-J signatures able to tell the groups apart were searched for in a discovery cohort of 100 patients, of whom 43 had Graves' ophthalmopathy and roughly 59 had stable Graves' hyperthyroidism. Whether ophthalmopathy could be predicted prospectively was tested in an independent validation cohort made up of about 18 hyperthyroidism patients plus 17 patients who later progressed to ophthalmopathy. According to the paper, TCR Vbeta CDR3 sequencing was carried out on some 130 peripheral blood samples, which came from under 50 ophthalmopathy, under 80 hyperthyroidism and roughly 17 progressor patients. The roughly 91 discovery patients were randomly split 7:3 into training and test sets. Thyroid tissue and blood T-cell repertoires from more than five Graves' hyperthyroidism patients were also compared in the study. Once sampling was done, hyperthyroidism patients were given methimazole at a starting dose of 30 mg daily, whereas ophthalmopathy patients were given high-dose intravenous methylprednisolone.

This clonotype has more than one count but fewer than ten. The antigen it binds to is not known. The record has no base qualities; no much larger clone is one base away. V drops 3 bases and J drops 11 bases, leaving 13 bases in between. The CDR3 measures 12 amino acids from cysteine to phenylalanine. The entry retains the CDR3 DNA only, 36 bases that are in frame from base 1. Sequences MDHEN (CDR1) and SYDVKM (CDR2) are obtained from the germline V gene. Ophthalmopathy patients had moderately to severely active disease, with a Clinical Activity Score of 3 or more, a NOSPECS grade of 4 or more, and a disease duration of less than 3 months. The study excluded patients with uncontrolled infections, other autoimmune diseases, pregnancy or lactation. Diagnoses were based on clinical symptoms, serum thyroxine and TRAb, thyroid ultrasound and orbital computed tomography. Ficoll-Paque density gradient centrifugation was used to isolate PBMCs from around 10 ml of fresh peripheral blood. Total RNA was extracted using Trizol reagent, and RNA quality was assessed on an Agilent 2100 Bioanalyzer.

TCR beta CDR3 regions were amplified from RNA transcripts. The TCR CDR3 was subjected to a first round of RT-PCR using the HTBI primer set and the Qiagen OneStep RT-PCR kit. The libraries were constructed in a second round of multiplex PCR and then size-selected and purified. The libraries were sequenced on an Illumina HiSeq2000 using paired-end 100 bp reads. As for the authors' bioinformatics: SOAPnuke was used to process the raw data, removing reads that contained adapters or uncalled bases, had a mean Phred below 15, or lacked an exact match to the constant primer or identifier. COPE v1.2.5 was used to merge high-quality paired reads, and clonotypes were defined as unique nucleotide sequences. MiTCR v1.1 was used to align clonotypes to the IMGT TRBV, TRBD and TRBJ reference segments. The analysis was restricted to V-J combinations with a frequency above 0.0001, which together covered over 99% of the repertoires. A TCS score was defined as the ratio between F50 (clonal expansion) and ExV (chaos), using BLOSUM62-based TCRdist between CDR3 peptides within each V-J. Welch's t-statistics and random forest reduced around 510 V-J features to 10 to 15, which were used in a naive Bayes classifier (R e1071). TCRdb reprocessed the public reads (quality trimming at Q25 with fastp, clone calling with MiXCR) and kept in-frame beta chains. Merged by CDR3 protein, the rows form single entries marked with the most common genes and DNA. For this entry, the V and J calls and clone size follow TCRdb and not the study's own pipeline. Present in this sample are about 600,000 distinct CDR3 sequences, 15% to 20% of which were seen just once. Under 3.5% of the sample rests with the top ten.

Study-wide conclusions, independent of this receptor: Most expanded thyroid clonotypes (frequency above 0.001) were also found in blood, which suggests that blood repertoires may mirror thyroid immune responses. A 13 V-J signature model separated ophthalmopathy from stable hyperthyroidism, with around 88% sensitivity and 81% to 82% specificity in cross-validation and 80%/75% in testing. In validation, progression to ophthalmopathy was predicted by the model with 70.59% sensitivity and 72% to 85% specificity, a median of roughly 6 months before onset. No statistical method was used to set the sample size in advance, and investigators knew the group allocation.

The sequence is built from TRBV28 and TRBJ1-1; the D gene is unclear. The clonotype originates from a woman between 35 and 50 years old with Graves' ophthalmopathy. Sequenced sample: blood. The nucleotide sequence is given as TGTGCCAGCAGTTTCCTTCCGGGAGGGGCTTTCTTT. The resulting protein is CASSFLPGGAFF.